This T cell receptor (beta chain) was sequenced during a study of T cells in localized non-small cell lung cancer. Study outcomes and limitations: A denser population of T cells in blood accompanied longer overall survival.

As to this clone: No antigen is known for it.

V was pared by 4 bases and J by 0 bases, with 19 bases between. CDR3 length: 17 amino acids. In germline, CDR1 is GTSNPN, CDR2 SVGIG (reference sequence). Repertoires were generated with immunoSEQ multiplex PCR, while TCRdb's copy carries only in-frame clones and drops some. The sample has tens of thousands of clones; approximately 86% are singletons. V usage is TRBV30 and J usage is TRBJ2-1, with D tentatively TRBD2 (6 bases). The receptor's source is a man aged 35 to 69 with stage I lung adenocarcinoma. This specimen consisted of peripheral blood, obtained before any cancer treatment. CDR3 sequence reads: CAWTRVSGPISYNEQFF. The CDR3 bases are TGTGCCTGGACTCGGGTTAGCGGACCTATCTCCTACAATGAGCAGTTCTTC.